Each of the 3 T cell receptor beta chains below was sequenced from the same sample in a study of T cells of healthy individuals. TCRdb reprocessed the 5' RACE reads via MiXCR and lists one record per CDR3 protein. The sample has about 40,000 distinct CDR3 sequences, approximately 4.9% seen once; the top ten hold around 9.6%. The receptors come from a human donor in good health.

The gene calls are TRBV5-1 and TRBJ2-1; TRBD2 matches 12 bases. With V trimmed by 5 bases and J by 7 bases, 4 bases remained unmatched. Germline assignment: CDR1 SGHRS and CDR2 YFSETQ. This CDR3 is 14 amino acids long. CDR3 sequence (DNA): TGCGCCAGCAGGCTAGCGGGAGGGCCAAATGAGCAGTTCTTC. Translated: CASRLAGGPNEQFF. Full variable domain (outside the CDR3, taken from reference TRBV5-1 and TRBJ2-1): KAGVTQTPRYLIKTRGQQVTLSCSPISGHRSVSWYQQTPGQGLQFLFEYFSETQRNKGNFPGRFSGRQFSNSRSEMNVSTLELGDSALYLCASRLAGGPNEQFFGPGTRLTVL.

There are many counts of this clonotype. This rearrangement joins TRBV28 to TRBJ2-7; D gene uncertain. Looked up from germline, CDR1 is MDHEN and CDR2 is SYDVKM. This CDR3 has 14 amino acids. V dropped 7 bases and J dropped 2 bases, with 15 bases sitting between them. The CDR3 protein is CASTGFRYPYEQYF. The CDR3 bases are TGTGCCAGCACTGGATTCCGATACCCCTACGAGCAGTACTTC.

This clonotype was counted at least ten times. The chain is built from TRBV7-2 and TRBJ2-3; D uncertain. The CDR3 spans 13 residues. V lost 5 bases and J lost 8, with 14 bases in between. Germline V gives CDR1 SGHTA, CDR2 FQGNSA. CDR3 residues: CASSPQDGRTQYF. The CDR3 DNA reads TGTGCCAGCAGCCCCCAGGATGGGCGTACGCAGTATTTT.